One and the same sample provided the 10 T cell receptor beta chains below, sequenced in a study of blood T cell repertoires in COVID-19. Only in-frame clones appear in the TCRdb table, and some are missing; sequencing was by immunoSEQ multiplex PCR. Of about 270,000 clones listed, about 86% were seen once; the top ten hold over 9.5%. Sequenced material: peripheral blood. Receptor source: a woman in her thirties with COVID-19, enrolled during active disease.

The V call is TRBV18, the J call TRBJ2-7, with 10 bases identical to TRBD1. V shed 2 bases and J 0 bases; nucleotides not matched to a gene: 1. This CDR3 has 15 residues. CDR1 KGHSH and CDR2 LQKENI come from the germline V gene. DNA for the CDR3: TGTGCCAGCTCACCAAGACAGGGGGCCTCCTACGAGCAGTACTTC. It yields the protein CASSPRQGASYEQYF.

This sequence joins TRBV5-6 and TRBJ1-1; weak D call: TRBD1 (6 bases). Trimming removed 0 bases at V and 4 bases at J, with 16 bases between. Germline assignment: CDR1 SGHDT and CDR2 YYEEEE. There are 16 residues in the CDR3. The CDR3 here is CASSLVTGGRVTEAFF. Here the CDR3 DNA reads TGTGCCAGCAGCTTGGTGACAGGAGGTAGGGTCACTGAAGCTTTCTTT.

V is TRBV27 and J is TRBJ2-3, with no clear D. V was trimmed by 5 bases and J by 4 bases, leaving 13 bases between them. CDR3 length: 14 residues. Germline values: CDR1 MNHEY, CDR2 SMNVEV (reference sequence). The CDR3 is CASSPTTGADTQYF. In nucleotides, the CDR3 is TGTGCCAGCAGTCCGACGACTGGTGCAGATACGCAGTATTTT.

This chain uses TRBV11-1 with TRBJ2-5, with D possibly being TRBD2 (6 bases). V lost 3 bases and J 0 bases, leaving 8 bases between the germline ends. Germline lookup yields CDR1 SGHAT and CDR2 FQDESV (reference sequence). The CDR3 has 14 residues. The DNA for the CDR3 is TGTGCCAGCAGCTTCGTAGCGGACCAAGAGACCCAGTACTTC. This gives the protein CASSFVADQETQYF.

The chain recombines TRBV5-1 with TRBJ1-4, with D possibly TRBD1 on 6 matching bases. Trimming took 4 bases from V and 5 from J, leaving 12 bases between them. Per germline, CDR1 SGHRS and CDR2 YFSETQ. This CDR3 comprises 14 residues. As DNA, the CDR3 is TGCGCCAGCAGCCGGGACACCCACAATGAAAAACTGTTTTTT. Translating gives CASSRDTHNEKLFF. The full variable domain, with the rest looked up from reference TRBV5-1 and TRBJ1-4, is KAGVTQTPRYLIKTRGQQVTLSCSPISGHRSVSWYQQTPGQGLQFLFEYFSETQRNKGNFPGRFSGRQFSNSRSEMNVSTLELGDSALYLCASSRDTHNEKLFFGSGTQLSVL.

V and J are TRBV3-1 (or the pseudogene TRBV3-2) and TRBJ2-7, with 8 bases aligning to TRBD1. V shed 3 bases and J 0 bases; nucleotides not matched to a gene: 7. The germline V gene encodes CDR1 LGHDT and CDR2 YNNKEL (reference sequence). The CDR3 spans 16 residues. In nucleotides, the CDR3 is TGTGCCAGCAGCCATTCGGACAGGGTTGGCTCCTACGAGCAGTACTTC. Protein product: CASSHSDRVGSYEQYF.

This chain's CDR3 is CASSLGTGAPNEQFF. Written as DNA, the CDR3 is TGCGCCAGCAGCTTGGGGACAGGGGCCCCTAATGAGCAGTTCTTC. This sequence joins TRBV5-1 and TRBJ2-1, with 9 bases aligning to TRBD1. With 0 bases clipped from V and 7 bases from J, the junction kept 5 bases outside the gene matches. Germline V lookup: CDR1 SGHRS, CDR2 YFSETQ. There are 15 residues in the CDR3.

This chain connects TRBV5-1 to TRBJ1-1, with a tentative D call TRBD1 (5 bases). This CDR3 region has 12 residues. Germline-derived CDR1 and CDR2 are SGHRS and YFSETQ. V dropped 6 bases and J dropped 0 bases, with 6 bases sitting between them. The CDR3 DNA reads TGCGCCAGCACAGGGATGAACACTGAAGCTTTCTTT. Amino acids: CASTGMNTEAFF.

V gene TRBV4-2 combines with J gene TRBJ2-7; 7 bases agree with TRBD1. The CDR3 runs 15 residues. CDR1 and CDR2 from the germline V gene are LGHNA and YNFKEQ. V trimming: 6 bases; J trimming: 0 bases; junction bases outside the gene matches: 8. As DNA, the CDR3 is TGTGCCAGCAGTGTCGGGGACAGTGACTCCTACGAGCAGTACTTC. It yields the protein CASSVGDSDSYEQYF.

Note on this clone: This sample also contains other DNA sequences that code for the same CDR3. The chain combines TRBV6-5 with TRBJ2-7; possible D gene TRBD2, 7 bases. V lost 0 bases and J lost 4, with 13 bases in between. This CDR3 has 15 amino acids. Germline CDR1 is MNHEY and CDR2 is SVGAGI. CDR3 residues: CASSYSTGGVYEQYF. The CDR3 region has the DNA TGTGCCAGCAGTTACTCGACGGGGGGCGTTTACGAGCAGTACTTC.